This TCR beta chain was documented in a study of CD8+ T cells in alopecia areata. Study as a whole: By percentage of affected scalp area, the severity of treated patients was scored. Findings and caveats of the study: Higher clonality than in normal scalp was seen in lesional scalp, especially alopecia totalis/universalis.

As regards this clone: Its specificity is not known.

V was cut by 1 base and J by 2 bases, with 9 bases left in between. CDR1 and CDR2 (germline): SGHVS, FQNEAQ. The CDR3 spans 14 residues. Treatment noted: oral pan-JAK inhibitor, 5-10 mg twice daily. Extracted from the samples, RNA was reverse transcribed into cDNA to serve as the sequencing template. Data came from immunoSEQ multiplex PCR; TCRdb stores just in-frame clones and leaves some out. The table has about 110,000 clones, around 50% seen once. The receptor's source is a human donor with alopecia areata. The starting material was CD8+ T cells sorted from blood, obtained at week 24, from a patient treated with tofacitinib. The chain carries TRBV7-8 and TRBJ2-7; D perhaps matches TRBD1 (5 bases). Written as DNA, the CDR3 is TGTGCCAGCAGCTTAGGACAGATAACCTACGAGCAGTACTTC. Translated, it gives CASSLGQITYEQYF.